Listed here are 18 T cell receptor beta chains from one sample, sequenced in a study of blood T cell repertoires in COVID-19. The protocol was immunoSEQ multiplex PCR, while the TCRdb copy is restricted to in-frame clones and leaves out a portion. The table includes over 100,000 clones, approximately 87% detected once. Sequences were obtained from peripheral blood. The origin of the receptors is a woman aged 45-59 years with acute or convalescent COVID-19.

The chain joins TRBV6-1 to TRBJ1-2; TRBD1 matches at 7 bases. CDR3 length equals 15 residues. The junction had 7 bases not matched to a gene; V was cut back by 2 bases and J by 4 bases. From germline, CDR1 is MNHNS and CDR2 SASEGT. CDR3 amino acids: CASSEPRTGGYGYTF. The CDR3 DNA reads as TGTGCCAGCAGTGAACCCCGGACAGGAGGCTATGGCTACACCTTC.

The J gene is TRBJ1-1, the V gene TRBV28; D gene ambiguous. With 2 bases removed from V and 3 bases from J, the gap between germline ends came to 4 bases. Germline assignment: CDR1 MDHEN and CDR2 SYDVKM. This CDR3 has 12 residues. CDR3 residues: CASSLSDTEAFF. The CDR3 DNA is TGTGCCAGCAGTTTAAGCGACACTGAAGCTTTCTTT.

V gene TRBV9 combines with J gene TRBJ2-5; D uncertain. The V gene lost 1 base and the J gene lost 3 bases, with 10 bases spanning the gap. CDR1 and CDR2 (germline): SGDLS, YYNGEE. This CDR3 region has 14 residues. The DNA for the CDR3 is TGTGCCAGCAGCGTAAGAGGAGAGGAAGAGACCCAGTACTTC. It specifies CASSVRGEEETQYF.

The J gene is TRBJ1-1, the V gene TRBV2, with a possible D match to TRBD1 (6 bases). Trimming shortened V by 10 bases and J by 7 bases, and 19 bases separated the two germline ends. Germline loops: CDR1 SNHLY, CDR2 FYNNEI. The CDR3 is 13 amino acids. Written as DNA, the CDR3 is TGTGCCACTGCCGGACAGCCTCTTATTGAAGCTTTCTTT. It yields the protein CATAGQPLIEAFF.

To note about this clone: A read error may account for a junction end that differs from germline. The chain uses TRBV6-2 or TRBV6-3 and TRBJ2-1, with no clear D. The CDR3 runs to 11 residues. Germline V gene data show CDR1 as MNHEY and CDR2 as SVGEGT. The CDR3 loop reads CASSYRLVMVF. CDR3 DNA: TGTGCCAGCAGTTACCGTCTAGTGATGGTCTTC.

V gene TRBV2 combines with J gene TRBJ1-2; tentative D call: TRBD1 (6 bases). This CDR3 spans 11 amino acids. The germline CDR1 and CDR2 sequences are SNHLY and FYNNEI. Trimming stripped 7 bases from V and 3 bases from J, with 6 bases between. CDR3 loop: CASKGDYGYTF. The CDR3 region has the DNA TGTGCCAGCAAGGGGGACTATGGCTACACCTTC.

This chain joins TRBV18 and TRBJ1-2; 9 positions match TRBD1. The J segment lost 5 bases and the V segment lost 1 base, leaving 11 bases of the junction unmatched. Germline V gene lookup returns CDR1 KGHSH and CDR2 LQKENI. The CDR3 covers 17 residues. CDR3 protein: CASSPRAPGQGPYGYTF. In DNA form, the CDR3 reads TGTGCCAGCTCACCACGCGCCCCGGGACAGGGTCCATATGGCTACACCTTC. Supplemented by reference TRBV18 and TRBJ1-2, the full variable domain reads NAGVMQNPRHLVRRRGQEARLRCSPMKGHSHVYWYRQLPEEGLKFMVYLQKENIIDESGMPKERFSAEFPKEGPSILRIQQVVRGDSAAYFCASSPRAPGQGPYGYTFGSGTRLTVV.

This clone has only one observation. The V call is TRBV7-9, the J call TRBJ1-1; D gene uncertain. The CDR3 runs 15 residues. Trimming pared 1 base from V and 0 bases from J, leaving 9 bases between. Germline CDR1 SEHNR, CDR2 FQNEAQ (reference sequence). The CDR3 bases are TGTGCCAGCAGCTTAGGGGGAGGGCTGAACACTGAAGCTTTCTTT. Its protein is CASSLGGGLNTEAFF.

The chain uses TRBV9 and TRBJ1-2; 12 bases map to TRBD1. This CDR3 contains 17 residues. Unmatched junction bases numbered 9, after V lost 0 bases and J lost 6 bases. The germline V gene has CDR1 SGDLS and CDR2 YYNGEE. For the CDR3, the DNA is TGTGCCAGCAGCGTAGCGGTTGGGGACAGGGGGCCCGATGGCTACACCTTC. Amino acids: CASSVAVGDRGPDGYTF.

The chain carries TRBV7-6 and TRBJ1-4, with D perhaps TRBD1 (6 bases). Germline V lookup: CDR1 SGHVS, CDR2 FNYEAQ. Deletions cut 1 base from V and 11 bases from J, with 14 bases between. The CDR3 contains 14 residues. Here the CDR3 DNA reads TGTGCCAGCAGCTTAGAGGCAGGCCAGGGGAAACTGTTTTTT. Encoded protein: CASSLEAGQGKLFF.

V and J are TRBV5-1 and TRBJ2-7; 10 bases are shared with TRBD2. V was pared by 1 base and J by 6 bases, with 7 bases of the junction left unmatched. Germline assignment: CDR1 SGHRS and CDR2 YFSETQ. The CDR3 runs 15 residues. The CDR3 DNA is TGCGCCAGCAGCTTGACTAGCGGGATCCCGGGCGAGCAGTACTTC. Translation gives CASSLTSGIPGEQYF.

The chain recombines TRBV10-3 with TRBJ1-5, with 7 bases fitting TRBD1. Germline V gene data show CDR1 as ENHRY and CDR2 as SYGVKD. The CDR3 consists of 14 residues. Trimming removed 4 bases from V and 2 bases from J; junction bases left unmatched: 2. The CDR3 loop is CAISGQGGNQPQHF. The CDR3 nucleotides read TGTGCCATCAGTGGACAGGGTGGCAATCAGCCCCAGCATTTT.

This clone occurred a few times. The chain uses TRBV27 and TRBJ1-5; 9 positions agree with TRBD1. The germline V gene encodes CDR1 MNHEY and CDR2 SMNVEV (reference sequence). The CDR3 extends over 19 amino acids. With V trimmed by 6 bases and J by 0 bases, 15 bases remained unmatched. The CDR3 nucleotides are TGTGCCAGCAGCCCTCTCGGGACAGGGTCCCTTTATAGCAATCAGCCCCAGCATTTT. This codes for CASSPLGTGSLYSNQPQHF.

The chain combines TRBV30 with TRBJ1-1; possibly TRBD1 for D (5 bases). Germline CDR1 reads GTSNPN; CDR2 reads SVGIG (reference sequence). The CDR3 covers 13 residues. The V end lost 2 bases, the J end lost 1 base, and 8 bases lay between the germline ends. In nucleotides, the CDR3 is TGTGCCTGGAGTTTACAGGAGAACACTGAAGCTTTCTTT. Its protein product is CAWSLQENTEAFF.

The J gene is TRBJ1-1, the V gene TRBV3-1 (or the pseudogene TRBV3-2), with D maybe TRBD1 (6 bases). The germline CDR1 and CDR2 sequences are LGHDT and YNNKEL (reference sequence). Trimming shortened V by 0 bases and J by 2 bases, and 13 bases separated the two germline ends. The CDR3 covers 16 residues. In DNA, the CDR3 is TGTGCCAGCAGCCAAGAGGGGGCGGATAAAAACACTGAAGCTTTCTTT. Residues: CASSQEGADKNTEAFF.

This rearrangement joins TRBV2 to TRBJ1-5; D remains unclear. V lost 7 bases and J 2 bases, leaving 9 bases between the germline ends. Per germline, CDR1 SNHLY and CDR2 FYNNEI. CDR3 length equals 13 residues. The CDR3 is CASNPEGNQPQHF. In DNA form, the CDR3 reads TGTGCCAGCAACCCAGAGGGCAATCAGCCCCAGCATTTT.

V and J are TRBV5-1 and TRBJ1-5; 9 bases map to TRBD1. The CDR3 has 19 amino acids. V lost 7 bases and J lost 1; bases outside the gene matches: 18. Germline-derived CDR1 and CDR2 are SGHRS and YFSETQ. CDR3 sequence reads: CASSLKGQGGEGSNQPQHF. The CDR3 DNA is TGCGCCAGCTCCCTAAAGGGACAGGGAGGGGAGGGGAGCAATCAGCCCCAGCATTTT. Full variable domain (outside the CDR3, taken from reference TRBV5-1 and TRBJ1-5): KAGVTQTPRYLIKTRGQQVTLSCSPISGHRSVSWYQQTPGQGLQFLFEYFSETQRNKGNFPGRFSGRQFSNSRSEMNVSTLELGDSALYLCASSLKGQGGEGSNQPQHFGDGTRLSIL.

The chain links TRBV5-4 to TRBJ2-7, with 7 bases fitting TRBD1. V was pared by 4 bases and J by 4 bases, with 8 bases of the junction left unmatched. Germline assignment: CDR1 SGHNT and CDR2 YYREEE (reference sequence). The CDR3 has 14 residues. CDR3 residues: CASSLDRNLYEQYF. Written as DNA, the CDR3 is TGTGCCAGCAGCCTGGACAGGAATCTATACGAGCAGTACTTC.